This T cell receptor beta chain is from a study of cytomegalovirus exposure and HLA in healthy donors. Study conclusions and caveats: Upon later analysis, TCR association rates were observed to vary by HLA locus, being highest for DRB1 and lowest for HLA-C.

Points on this clone: What it recognizes is unknown.

The PCR ran on 60 Vbeta and 13 Jbeta primers. TCRdb keeps only in-frame clones here, not all; method: immunoSEQ multiplex PCR. Here the sample table reports tens of thousands of clones. The receptor was derived from a male donor in good health and CMV-seronegative. Sequencing was done on a sample of PBMCs.

The CDR3 is CASSPWDRIPLEQYF. Here the CDR3 DNA reads TGTGCCAGCAGCCCGTGGGACAGGATACCGCTCGAGCAGTACTTC. This chain joins TRBV11-1 and TRBJ2-7, with 8 bases matching TRBD1. The CDR3 runs 15 residues. The germline CDR1 and CDR2 sequences are SGHAT and FQDESV (reference sequence). V trimming: 5 bases; J trimming: 6 bases; junction bases outside the gene matches: 12.